This T cell receptor (beta chain) derives from a study of neoadjuvant anti-PD-1 for oral cavity cancer. The CDR3 covers 13 residues. The germline V gene encodes CDR1 SGHAT and CDR2 FQNNGV. V lost 3 bases, J lost 4 bases, and 10 bases lay in between. Time point reported: after neoadjuvant nivolumab, at surgical resection. This clone was seen more than once but under ten times. Sequencing used immunoSEQ multiplex PCR; TCRdb keeps in-frame clones, though not all of them. The table has tens of thousands of clones, around a quarter seen once. The sequence was obtained from a person aged 35-79 years with oral cavity squamous cell carcinoma. The sequences come from tumor tissue, collected after nivolumab (anti-PD-1) treatment. The rearrangement joins TRBV11-2 to TRBJ2-7, with D perhaps matching TRBD1 (5 bases). The CDR3 DNA follows: TGTGCCAGCAGCTTGGGGCAGCAGTACGAGCAGTACTTC. Translation: CASSLGQQYEQYF.